A single sample gave rise to the 4 T cell receptor beta chains below, sequenced in a study of T cell repertoires in cytomegalovirus infection. TCRdb redid the calling of the reads with MiXCR, one entry per CDR3 protein. The sample lists hundreds of thousands of distinct CDR3 sequences, 35% to 45% occurring once. The source material was PBMCs. The receptors here all came from a human donor in good health (CMV status not recorded). Some clones in this sample may be carry-over from other donors' samples.

The J gene is TRBJ1-6, the V gene TRBV4-1; weak D call: TRBD1 (5 bases). V lost 5 bases to trimming and J lost 5 bases, with 13 bases between them. CDR1 is MGHRA and CDR2 is YSYEKL in the germline V gene. The CDR3 extends over 15 amino acids. CDR3 amino acids: CASSSRTDNNSPLHF. Written as DNA, the CDR3 is TGCGCCAGCAGCTCCCGGACGGACAATAATTCACCCCTCCACTTT.

This clonotype appeared a few times. The V and J genes are TRBV11-2 and TRBJ2-7; the match to TRBD1 covers 9 bases. Germline lookup yields CDR1 SGHAT and CDR2 FQNNGV. The CDR3 covers 13 residues. V lost 4 bases, J lost 6 bases, and 4 bases stayed unmatched. The CDR3 here is CASSSGTGFEQYF. The CDR3 coding sequence is TGTGCCAGCAGCTCAGGGACAGGGTTCGAGCAGTACTTC.

CDR3 region: CASSFTDYTDTQYF. For the CDR3, the DNA is TGTGCCAGCAGCTTTACCGACTACACAGATACGCAGTATTTT. The chain couples TRBV7-9 to TRBJ2-3, with D perhaps TRBD2 (5 bases). The CDR3 is made up of 14 amino acids. The germline V gene encodes CDR1 SEHNR and CDR2 FQNEAQ (reference sequence). Trimming removed 3 bases at V and 2 bases at J, with 9 bases between.

This clonotype occurred many times. The chain joins TRBV28 to TRBJ2-7; D is perhaps TRBD1 or TRBD2 (5 bases each). The CDR3 runs 16 residues. CDR1 is MDHEN and CDR2 is SYDVKM in the germline V gene. Trimming took 6 bases from V and 3 from J, leaving 21 bases between them. In DNA form, the CDR3 reads TGTGCCAGCAGCTCATCACGCTCGGGACGGATCTACGAGCAGTACTTC. Protein product: CASSSSRSGRIYEQYF.